Below, 13 T cell receptor beta chains from the same sample are listed, as sequenced in a study of blood T cell repertoires in COVID-19. Sequencing was performed with immunoSEQ multiplex PCR; in TCRdb, only in-frame clones are kept and a portion is missing. The sample lists roughly 150,000 clones; more than 70% were seen once. Sequenced: peripheral blood. These receptors were taken from a man aged 55-75 years with acute or convalescent COVID-19.

The chain is built from TRBV19 and TRBJ2-6; the D gene is possibly TRBD2 (5 bases). CDR3 length: 15 amino acids. V lost 6 bases, J lost 0 bases, and 9 bases lay in between. CDR1 and CDR2 from the germline V gene are LNHDA and SQIVND (reference sequence). CDR3: CASRGEYSGANVLTF. In DNA form, the CDR3 reads TGTGCCAGTAGGGGAGAGTACTCTGGGGCCAACGTCCTGACTTTC.

This clone was observed a single time. For the CDR3, the DNA is TGTGCCAGTAGCCCCGCAGAGGGGGGGTACGAGCAGTACTTC. Translation gives CASSPAEGGYEQYF. This chain connects TRBV19 to TRBJ2-7, with D tentatively TRBD2 (7 bases). This CDR3 contains 14 residues. The germline gives CDR1 LNHDA, CDR2 SQIVND (reference sequence). The V end lost 6 bases, the J end lost 4 bases, and 16 bases lay between the germline ends. The whole variable domain, filled in from reference TRBV19 and TRBJ2-7, reads DGGITQSPKYLFRKEGQNVTLSCEQNLNHDAMYWYRQDPGQGLRLIYYSQIVNDFQKGDIAEGYSVSREKKESFPLTVTSAQKNPTAFYLCASSPAEGGYEQYFGPGTRLTVT.

The chain is built from TRBV4-2 and TRBJ1-6, with 8 bases identical to TRBD1. Losses at the gene ends were 4 bases for V and 9 bases for J; bases not matched to a gene: 8. The CDR3 sequence is 15 residues long. From germline, CDR1 is LGHNA and CDR2 YNFKEQ. The chain's CDR3 is CASSPGQGPTSPLHF. The CDR3 nucleotides are TGTGCCAGCAGCCCAGGACAGGGACCCACTTCACCCCTCCACTTT.

The chain combines TRBV3-1 (or the pseudogene TRBV3-2) with TRBJ2-2; D unclear. Trimming removed 4 bases from V and 2 bases from J, with 5 bases in between. CDR3 length: 13 amino acids. Germline CDR1 LGHDT, CDR2 YNNKEL (reference sequence). The chain's CDR3 is CASSRVNTGELFF. The CDR3 DNA is TGTGCCAGCAGCCGCGTCAACACCGGGGAGCTGTTTTTT.

The V gene is TRBV19, the J gene TRBJ1-5; no clear D gene. CDR3 length: 13 residues. Trimming shortened V by 0 bases and J by 6 bases, and 6 bases separated the two germline ends. Germline V gives CDR1 LNHDA, CDR2 SQIVND (reference sequence). In nucleotides, the CDR3 is TGTGCCAGTAGTATAGAGGAGGGTCAGCCCCAGCATTTT. Translating gives CASSIEEGQPQHF.

The genes are TRBV24-1 and TRBJ2-7, with D perhaps TRBD2 (6 bases). This CDR3 has 13 amino acids. V lost 2 bases and J 3 bases, leaving 7 bases between the germline ends. Per germline, CDR1 KGHDR and CDR2 SFDVKD. CDR3 nucleotide sequence: TGTGCCACCAGTGATTGGGGGGACTACGAGCAGTACTTC. As protein: CATSDWGDYEQYF.

CDR3 nucleotide sequence: TGTGCCACCAGTGACTCCGCGGGAGGCTACACCTTC. Translation gives CATSDSAGGYTF. J is TRBJ1-2 and V is TRBV24-1; the D is unclear. The V gene lost 4 bases and the J gene lost 8 bases, with 10 bases spanning the gap. Germline V gives CDR1 KGHDR, CDR2 SFDVKD. The CDR3 loop spans 12 amino acids.

J is TRBJ1-2 and V is TRBV2; D is perhaps TRBD1 (6 bases). Per germline, CDR1 SNHLY and CDR2 FYNNEI. Deletions cut 3 bases from V and 8 bases from J, with 13 bases between. The CDR3 totals 13 residues. In DNA form, the CDR3 reads TGTGCCAGCAGTGACCAGGGGCGGAGGGGCTACACCTTC. Translated: CASSDQGRRGYTF. Looking up the rest from reference TRBV2 and TRBJ1-2 gives the full variable domain: EPEVTQTPSHQVTQMGQEVILRCVPISNHLYFYWYRQILGQKVEFLVSFYNNEISEKSEIFDDQFSVERPDGSNFTLKIRSTKLEDSAMYFCASSDQGRRGYTFGSGTRLTVV.

V gene TRBV3-1 (or the pseudogene TRBV3-2) combines with J gene TRBJ1-4; TRBD1 aligns across 8 bases. The V and J ends lost 4 bases and 7 bases, in that order; junction bases with no gene match: 5. Germline CDR1 and CDR2: LGHDT and YNNKEL (reference sequence). This CDR3 is 14 amino acids long. The CDR3, as DNA: TGTGCCAGCAGCCCCAGGACAGGGTTTGAAAAACTGTTTTTT. This sequence encodes CASSPRTGFEKLFF.

This chain links TRBV27 with TRBJ1-6; 9 bases are a match to TRBD1. The CDR3 runs to 18 residues. The V gene's germline CDR1 is MNHEY and CDR2 SMNVEV (reference sequence). The V segment lost 3 bases and the J segment 13 bases; nucleotides outside the gene matches: 19. The CDR3 region is CASSFQRSGTGTRNPLHF. Here the CDR3 DNA reads TGTGCCAGCAGTTTCCAACGGTCCGGGACAGGGACCCGAAATCCCCTCCACTTT.

V gene TRBV5-1 combines with J gene TRBJ1-4; no firm D call. This CDR3 comprises 15 residues. Germline CDR1 reads SGHRS; CDR2 reads YFSETQ. Trimming cost V 3 bases and J 8 bases, with 17 bases left between them. The CDR3 bases are TGCGCCAGCAGCTGGCCGACATTAAGCTTAGAAAAACTGTTTTTT. Its protein is CASSWPTLSLEKLFF.

This clone has just a few counts. V usage is TRBV19 and J usage is TRBJ1-1; D is uncertain. CDR3 length: 13 amino acids. Trimming removed 8 bases at V and 3 bases at J, with 13 bases between. Germline V gene data show CDR1 as LNHDA and CDR2 as SQIVND (reference sequence). The CDR3 spells CASSSQADTEAFF. As DNA, the CDR3 is TGTGCCAGTTCGAGCCAAGCGGACACTGAAGCTTTCTTT.

The chain has TRBV12-5 and TRBJ1-6; 7 bases are a match to TRBD1. The germline V gene has CDR1 LGHNT and CDR2 FRNRAP. V was clipped by 6 bases and J by 10 bases; unmatched bases: 3. CDR3 length: 12 amino acids. CDR3 nucleotide sequence: TGTGCTAGTGGACAGGGGAGATCACCCCTCCACTTT. Translating gives CASGQGRSPLHF.